This T cell receptor beta chain was captured in a study of low-dose radiotherapy and immunotherapy resistance in tumors. In the study overall: Across 26 weeks, 13 Gy in total went to Cohort 2, delivered as 1 Gy per fraction every two weeks. Each patient took aspirin at a dose of 300 mg by mouth once daily over the course of four cycles, with dosing beginning on cycle 1 day 1.

Documented time point: after trial treatment. As for treatment: LDRT plus nivolumab, ipilimumab, low-dose cyclophosphamide and aspirin (RACIN trial). CDR3 length: 17 amino acids. The J segment lost 1 base and the V segment lost 3 bases, leaving 5 bases of the junction unmatched. Germline V gives CDR1 MGHRA, CDR2 YSYEKL. In this sample, this clonotype turned up many times. Covering alpha and beta chains, TRAV- and TRBV-specific primers were used for the first-strand cDNA. PCR amplification of the TCRs was performed with Phusion for 20 PCR cycles, and it relied on a constant-region primer together with a V-primer adapter. TCRdb passed the reads through MiXCR, listing each CDR3 protein once. Of just over 90,000 distinct CDR3 sequences in the sample, roughly 19% were seen once.

The source of this sequence is a female donor with ovarian cancer. This sample comprised PBMCs, obtained after low-dose radiotherapy plus immunotherapy. The V and J genes are TRBV4-1 and TRBJ2-3; 12 bases map to TRBD2. This CDR3 is CASSHGLAGSGTDTQYF. The CDR3 coding sequence is TGCGCCAGCAGCCACGGACTAGCGGGGTCCGGCACAGATACGCAGTATTTT.